This entry lists 2 T cell receptor beta chains sequenced from one sample in a study of vaccination effects on CD4 cells after COVID-19. Method: immunoSEQ multiplex PCR; TCRdb's copy keeps in-frame clones and lacks some. The table records about 33,000 clones, roughly 86% of them present only once. These TCRs' antigens remain unknown. Antigen-specific CD4+ T cells were expanded (with viral peptide pools) by the ViraFEST assay ahead of sequencing. Subsequent to less than twelve days of culture, CD4+ T cells were isolated. Participants were vaccinated with two doses of either the BNT162b2 or mRNA-1273 vaccine. Sequencing used CD4+ T cells from PBMCs cultured with HCoV-NL63 spike peptides, obtained after COVID-19 vaccination. Receptors originate from a human donor who received a COVID-19 vaccine. Some clones in this sample may be carry-over from other donors' samples.

The chain carries TRBV7-8 and TRBJ1-4; possibly TRBD1 for D (5 bases). Germline V gene data show CDR1 as SGHVS and CDR2 as FQNEAQ. This CDR3 has 12 residues. Trimming took 5 bases from V and 8 from J, leaving 9 bases between them. The CDR3 DNA is TGTGCCAGCAGCCAGGGAGGGGAAAAACTGTTTTTT. Translating gives CASSQGGEKLFF.

The CDR3 loop is CASSLAGPFKDTQYF. The CDR3 DNA follows: TGTGCCAGCAGCTTAGCGGGCCCGTTCAAAGATACGCAGTATTTT. The chain joins TRBV7-3 to TRBJ2-3, with TRBD2 as a possible D gene (5 bases). V was trimmed by 2 bases and J by 5 bases, leaving 14 bases between them. The CDR3 has 15 amino acids. The germline V gene encodes CDR1 SGHTA and CDR2 FQGTGA. Full variable domain (outside the CDR3, taken from reference TRBV7-3 and TRBJ2-3): GAGVSQTPSNKVTEKGKYVELRCDPISGHTALYWYRQSLGQGPEFLIYFQGTGAADDSGLPNDRFFAVRPEGSVSTLKIQRTERGDSAVYLCASSLAGPFKDTQYFGPGTRLTVL.